This T cell receptor (beta chain) was captured by sequencing in a study of shared clonotypes between healthy human individuals. In the authors' workflow: Filtering differed since immunoSEQ provided only junctions, with no quality scores. Sequencing was performed with immunoSEQ multiplex PCR; in TCRdb, only in-frame clones are kept and a portion is missing. That table supplies the V and J calls and clone size; D and trimming were determined from the DNA. This repertoire shows 1.5 million to 1.9 million clones, around 98% found once; its top ten account for roughly 0.45%. About this clone itself: Its matching antigen is unknown.

Notes on the study in general: Richness estimates generally favored naive over memory subsets. When compared with the clonotypes that were shared by all four sorted-subset donors, the non-shared clonotypes turned out to have lower generation probabilities.

V dropped 0 bases and J dropped 6 bases, with 12 bases sitting between them. The CDR3 has 15 amino acids. Germline-derived CDR1 and CDR2 are SGDLS and YYNGEE. Sequences were obtained from naive CD4+ T cells sorted from blood. The subset is: CD45RA+ positively selected. V gene TRBV9 combines with J gene TRBJ2-2; D unresolved. The receptor was isolated from a man aged 30 to 45 in good health. The DNA for the CDR3 is TGTGCCAGCAGCGTAGAAGGCCTGGTTGCCGGGGAGCTGTTTTTT. Translating it yields CASSVEGLVAGELFF.